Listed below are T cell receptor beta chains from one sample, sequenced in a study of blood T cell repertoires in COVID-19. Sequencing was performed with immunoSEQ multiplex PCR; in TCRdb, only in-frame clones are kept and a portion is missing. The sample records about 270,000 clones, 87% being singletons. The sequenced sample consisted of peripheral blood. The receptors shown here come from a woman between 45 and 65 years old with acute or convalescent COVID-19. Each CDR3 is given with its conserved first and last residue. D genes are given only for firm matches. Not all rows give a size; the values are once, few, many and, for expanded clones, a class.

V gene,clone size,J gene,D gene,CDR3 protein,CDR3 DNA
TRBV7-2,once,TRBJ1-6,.,CASSFVGGNSPLHF,TGTGCCAGCAGCTTTGTTGGGGGCAATTCACCCCTCCACTTT
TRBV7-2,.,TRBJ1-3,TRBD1,CASSVEQGATIYF,TGTGCCAGCAGCGTAGAACAGGGGGCCACCATATATTTT
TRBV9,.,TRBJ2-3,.,CASSVIQGTDTQYF,TGTGCCAGCAGCGTAATTCAGGGGACAGATACGCAGTATTTT
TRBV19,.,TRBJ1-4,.,CASRRTAGVYEKLFF,TGTGCCAGTAGGAGGACGGCAGGGGTGTATGAAAAACTGTTTTTT
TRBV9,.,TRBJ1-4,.,CASTRGLTTNEKLFF,TGTGCCAGTACCAGGGGCCTTACAACTAATGAAAAACTGTTTTTT
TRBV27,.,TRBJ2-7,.,CASRPSVAYEQYF,TGTGCCAGCAGGCCTAGCGTCGCCTACGAGCAGTACTTC
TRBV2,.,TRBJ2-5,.,CASTGETQETQYF,TGTGCCAGCACTGGGGAGACTCAAGAGACCCAGTACTTC
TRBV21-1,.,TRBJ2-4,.,CASSKASGYSIAKNIQYF,TGTGCCAGCAGCAAAGCTTCCGGGTACTCCATCGCCAAAAACATTCAGTACTTC
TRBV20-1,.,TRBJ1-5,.,CSASRGRVNQPQHF,TGCAGTGCTAGTCGAGGGCGGGTCAATCAGCCCCAGCATTTT
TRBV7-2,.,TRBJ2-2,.,CASSPSTGAGELFF,TGTGCCAGCAGCCCATCGACGGGGGCCGGGGAGCTGTTTTTT
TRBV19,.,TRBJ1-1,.,CASSIQLNTEAFF,TGTGCCAGTAGTATACAGTTGAACACTGAAGCTTTCTTT
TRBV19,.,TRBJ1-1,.,CASNSGNTEAFF,TGTGCCAGTAACTCCGGGAACACTGAAGCTTTCTTT
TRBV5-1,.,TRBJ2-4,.,CASSYSGLPKNIQYF,TGCGCCAGCAGCTATTCGGGGTTGCCCAAAAACATTCAGTACTTC
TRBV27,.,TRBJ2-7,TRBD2,CASSSLTSGRPGTAEQYF,TGTGCCAGCAGTTCCCTGACTAGCGGGAGGCCGGGAACTGCCGAGCAGTACTTC
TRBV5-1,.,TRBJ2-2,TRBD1,CASSDRVSGELFF,TGCGCCAGCAGCGACAGGGTGTCTGGGGAGCTGTTTTTT
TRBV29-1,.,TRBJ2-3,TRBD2,CSVVKSGGRADTQYF,TGCAGCGTTGTTAAGTCGGGAGGGCGTGCAGATACGCAGTATTTT
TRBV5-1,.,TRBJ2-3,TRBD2,CASSLAGGADTQYF,TGCGCCAGCAGCTTAGCGGGAGGCGCAGATACGCAGTATTTT
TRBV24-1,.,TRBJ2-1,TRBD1,CATSDSGTDNEQFF,TGTGCCACCAGTGACTCCGGGACAGACAATGAGCAGTTCTTC
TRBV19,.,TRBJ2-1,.,CASSMDIQGNSYNEQFF,TGTGCCAGTAGTATGGACATCCAAGGTAACTCCTACAATGAGCAGTTCTTC
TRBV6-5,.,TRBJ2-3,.,CASTQGNTDTQYF,TGTGCCAGCACGCAGGGTAATACAGATACGCAGTATTTT
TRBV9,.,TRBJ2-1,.,CASSSLGRISNEQFF,TGTGCCAGCAGCTCACTCGGGAGAATTTCCAATGAGCAGTTCTTC
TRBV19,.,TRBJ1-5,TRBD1,CASRGRGLGNQPQHF,TGTGCCAGTAGGGGCAGGGGGCTTGGCAATCAGCCCCAGCATTTT
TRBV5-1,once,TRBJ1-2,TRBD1,CASSLTGQGYGYTF,TGCGCCAGCAGCTTAACGGGACAGGGCTATGGCTACACCTTC
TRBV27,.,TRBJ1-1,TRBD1,CASSLGGGWTEAFF,TGTGCCAGCAGTTTAGGAGGGGGCTGGACTGAAGCTTTCTTT
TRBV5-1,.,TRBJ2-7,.,CASSLTQGGYEQYF,TGCGCCAGCAGCTTAACTCAGGGGGGCTACGAGCAGTACTTC
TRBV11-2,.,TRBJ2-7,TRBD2,CASSLWASGSVTYEQYF,TGTGCCAGCAGCTTATGGGCTAGCGGGAGTGTAACCTACGAGCAGTACTTC
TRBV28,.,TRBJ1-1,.,CASPPGGQPLGTEAFF,TGTGCCAGCCCCCCAGGAGGGCAGCCCCTGGGGACTGAAGCTTTCTTT
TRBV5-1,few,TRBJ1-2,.,CASSLGPQGGDYGYTF,TGCGCCAGCAGCTTGGGCCCGCAGGGTGGAGACTATGGCTACACCTTC
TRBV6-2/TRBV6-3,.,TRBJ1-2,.,CASSYQSGYYGYTF,TGTGCCAGCAGTTATCAGTCGGGGTACTATGGCTACACCTTC
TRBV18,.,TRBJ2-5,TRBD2,CASSPSGGETQYF,TGTGCCAGCTCACCGTCGGGGGGGGAGACCCAGTACTTC
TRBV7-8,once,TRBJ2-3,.,CASSPALADTQYF,TGTGCCAGCAGCCCCGCTTTAGCGGATACGCAGTATTTT
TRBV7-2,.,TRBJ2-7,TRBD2,CASSFSGRAFYEQYF,TGTGCCAGCAGCTTTAGCGGGAGGGCCTTCTACGAGCAGTACTTC
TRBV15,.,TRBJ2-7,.,CATSMPRGHEQYF,TGTGCCACCAGCATGCCACGAGGGCACGAGCAGTACTTC
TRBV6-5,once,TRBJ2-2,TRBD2,CASTKTSAGELFF,TGTGCCAGCACCAAGACTAGCGCCGGGGAGCTGTTTTTT
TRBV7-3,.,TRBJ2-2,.,CASSTANTGELFF,TGTGCCAGCAGCACAGCGAACACCGGGGAGCTGTTTTTT
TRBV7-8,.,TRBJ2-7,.,CASSSKTHSSYEQYF,TGTGCCAGCAGCTCGAAGACCCACAGCTCCTACGAGCAGTACTTC
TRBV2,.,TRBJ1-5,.,CASSGTGLYSNQPQHF,TGTGCCAGCAGTGGTACAGGCCTTTATAGCAATCAGCCCCAGCATTTT
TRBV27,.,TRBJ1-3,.,CASSSRGGNTIYF,TGTGCCAGCAGTTCTCGAGGGGGAAACACCATATATTTT
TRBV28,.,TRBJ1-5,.,CANAQGTQRGPQHF,TGTGCCAACGCGCAGGGGACCCAACGGGGGCCCCAGCATTTT